This T cell receptor (beta chain) was sequenced in a study of blood T cell repertoires in COVID-19. Study at large: Donors in the United States, Italy and Spain gave samples during acute or convalescent COVID-19. In each case, the material was cDNA or gDNA derived from T cells, B-cell-depleted T cells, or PBMCs.

Authors' data handling: By means of reference gene primer amplification, nucleated cell counts were estimated. Profiling relied on immunoSEQ multiplex PCR, and the TCRdb table lists in-frame clones only, not all of them. The D gene and trimming were derived from the DNA, and the V and J assignments and clone size from that table. This table holds around 300,000 clones, 65% to 90% found once. The CDR3 loop spans 12 amino acids. The V end lost 6 bases, the J end lost 3 bases, and 9 bases lay between the germline ends. Remarks on this clone: Other DNA sequences in this sample translate to the same CDR3.

Material: peripheral blood. The V call is TRBV12-3 or TRBV12-4, the J call TRBJ2-7; D unclear. This receptor was identified in a human donor in a cohort sampled during active COVID-19. In nucleotides, the CDR3 is TGTGCCAGCAGCCCGACGGGCTACGAGCAGTACTTC. Amino acid sequence: CASSPTGYEQYF.